This is a list of T cell receptor beta chains from one sample in a study of tumor T cells in aggressive B-cell lymphoma. Sequenced by immunoSEQ multiplex PCR; TCRdb stores in-frame clones only, minus some. In the table there are some 5,000 clones, roughly 90% of which are singletons. Sequenced input: tumor tissue. These receptors all come from an adult with diffuse large B cell lymphoma. CDR3s include the opening cysteine and the closing phenylalanine or tryptophan. Each record gives: J gene, D gene, clone size, V gene, CDR3 DNA, CDR3 protein. A D gene is named only where the DNA matches it firmly. Clone size is not always given. Where it is, it says once, few, many or a class for expanded clones.

TRBJ2-3 NA NA TRBV14 TGTGCCAGCAGCCAAGGAGTCGGTGTTACGCAGTATTTT CASSQGVGVTQYF
TRBJ1-1 NA NA TRBV9 TGTGCCAGCAGACAAGATGAGAACACTGAAGCTTTCTTT CASRQDENTEAFF
TRBJ2-5 NA NA TRBV10-1 TGCGCCAGCAGGGCACAAGAGACTCAGTACTTC CASRAQETQYF
TRBJ2-3 NA NA TRBV20-1 TGCAGTGCTGGGGGGGATACGCAGTATTTT CSAGGDTQYF
TRBJ1-1 NA NA TRBV29-1 TGCAGCGCCCATGCGGGTTCAGGCGACACTGAAGCTTTCTTT CSAHAGSGDTEAFF
TRBJ1-6 NA NA TRBV5-7 TGTGCCAGCAGCTTGGTGGGGAGCTCCTATAATTCACCCCTCCACTTT CASSLVGSSYNSPLHF
TRBJ1-2 NA NA TRBV5-8 TGTGCCAGCAGATTAATTGGCGGCTATGGCTACACCTTC CASRLIGGYGYTF
TRBJ1-2 NA NA TRBV5-1 TGCGCCAGCAGCTGGAGTTCAAGCCCCTATGGCTACACCTTC CASSWSSSPYGYTF
TRBJ1-2 TRBD1 NA TRBV29-1 TGCAGCGGTGAGACAGGGAAGGAGTACACCTTC CSGETGKEYTF
TRBJ2-6 TRBD1 NA TRBV13 TGTGCCAGCAGCTGGGACAGGCAACCCTCTGGGGCCAACGTCCTGACTTTC CASSWDRQPSGANVLTF
TRBJ2-3 TRBD2 NA TRBV11-2 TGTGCCAGCAGCTTAATCGGGGGGGTAGATACGCAGTATTTT CASSLIGGVDTQYF
TRBJ1-1 NA NA TRBV2 TGTGCCAGCAGACAGACTGAAGCTTTCTTT CASRQTEAFF
TRBJ2-7 TRBD1 few TRBV30 TGTGCCTGCCCCGGGGACAGGGGGGTCTACGAGCAGTACTTC CACPGDRGVYEQYF
TRBJ2-3 TRBD2 NA TRBV19 TGTGCCAGCAGTAGCGGGGGCACAGATACGCAGTATTTT CASSSGGTDTQYF
TRBJ1-1 NA NA TRBV29-1 TGCAGCGTTGGGGGTAGGGGGGGCTCCGCTATATCTGAAGCTTTCTTT CSVGGRGGSAISEAFF
TRBJ1-1 TRBD1 NA TRBV7-2 TGTGCCAGCAGCTTCCGGGACAGGGGAATTGAAGCTTTCTTT CASSFRDRGIEAFF
TRBJ2-7 TRBD2 NA TRBV4-1 TGCGCCAGCAGCCAGTGGACGACTAGCCGAGAGCAGTACTTC CASSQWTTSREQYF
TRBJ2-7 NA NA TRBV25-1 TGTGCCAGCAGTGAGTACAACTACGAGCAGTACTTC CASSEYNYEQYF
TRBJ2-1 NA NA TRBV7-2 TGTGCCAGCAGCTTATTGGGGGGTAATGGCAATGAGCAGTTCTTC CASSLLGGNGNEQFF
TRBJ1-1 TRBD1 NA TRBV11-3 TGTGCCAGCAGCTTCTTACAGGGGGCTGCTGAAGCTTTCTTT CASSFLQGAAEAFF
TRBJ1-5 NA NA TRBV5-4 TGTGCCAGCAGCCGGGGGTACGGTCAGCCCCAGCATTTT CASSRGYGQPQHF
TRBJ1-4 NA NA TRBV2 TGTGCCAGCAGTGTTGGGGCCCTAAAACTGTTTTTT CASSVGALKLFF
TRBJ2-7 NA NA TRBV4-3 TGCGCCAGCAGCCAAGATTCAGCTAGTGAGCACTACGAGCAGTACTTC CASSQDSASEHYEQYF